This entry concerns a single TCR beta chain. This clonotype has at least ten counts. Its binding antigen is unknown. The input lacks base qualities; no much larger clone sits a single base away. This sample stems from a study of HIV-infected patients and healthy controls (dated by TCRdb to between 2012 and 2015). General notes on the study: CD4 counts rose modestly but significantly in about 90% of the 16 patients after three months of therapy, yet stayed below normal ranges. Overall T-cell lymphocytopenia was not observed in the patients, and no significant difference from controls was found in total CDR3 counts per chain. The study asked whether deep sequencing of the TCR repertoire from small blood samples of HIV patients could detect immune perturbation and reconstitution. Viral load fell below detection in about 65% of the 16 patients by the second bleed and in all patients following a further year of therapy. The CD4:CD8 ratio rose slightly, whereas CD8 counts showed no consistent shift during early therapy. General findings and caveats noted by the study authors: HIV-infected repertoires had significantly higher mean Gini indices than controls, possibly reflecting oligoclonality. The apparent post-therapy recovery of the Gini index in HIV-infected patients was not reproduced in size-matched repertoire data. During therapy, a significant decrease in frequency was seen for HIV-associated CDR3s, whereas no significant change was found for CMV-associated CDR3s, although most of them became more frequent. Processing included only sixteen HIV-infected individuals, and this was regarded by the authors as a major limit on how widely the findings apply. The pairing of alpha and beta chains was not determined in the samples. Alpha-chain CDR3s from MAIT cells appeared at high frequency in healthy controls but were severely depleted in HIV+ repertoires. Mean usage differed significantly between HIV-infected patients and controls for eight alpha and eight beta V genes. The use of whole blood limited sequencing depth and precluded separation of the dynamics of distinct T-cell subpopulations. The observed differences in diversity could not be explained by the slight differences in age and sex profiles between the study cohorts. Healthy controls shared more CDR3s between individuals than HIV+ patients, by Jaccard index and by count of highly shared sequences. Donor HLA types were not determined in the study. Rare events from HIV-infected data received too much weight under size-matching, and comparisons were complicated by unequal numbers of distinct sequences between patients and controls. Compared with untreated HIV+ repertoires, healthy control repertoires had roughly threefold more distinct CDR3s and higher Shannon diversity.

SuperScript III was used to reverse transcribe 500 ng RNA with primers targeting the alpha and beta constant regions. Separate libraries for the alpha and beta chains were generated through chain-specific third strand synthesis that incorporated multiplexing indices. The protocol used a single primer pair to amplify all rearrangements within a chain, which avoided primer bias, and attached molecular barcodes to each cDNA molecule. T4 RNA Ligase 1 joined purified cDNA to a 5' RACE adapter that carried a random hexamer and the SP2 sequencing primer site. With slow temperature ramps used to favor optimal annealing, second strand synthesis was primed from the SP2 site with Phusion polymerase. Joined together, two random hexamer sequences that had both been added before amplification formed the 12-nucleotide barcode of each molecule. A brief initial PCR introduced P5 and P7 adapter elements together with a second index, and a roughly 23-cycle amplification PCR using P5s and P7 primers was subsequently performed. A total of 25 to 30 PCR cycles were applied to the libraries, which were quantified on a Qubit, sized on a Bioanalyzer, and diluted to 3 to 4.5 nM. Sequencing of the normalized libraries was performed on an Illumina MiSeq with 2 x 250 paired-end kits. Reverse transcription reactions were cleaned up on MinElute columns and eluted into around 10 ul Tris-Cl. A 1:1 ratio of AMPure XP beads was used to clean the adapter ligations after they had run for over 20 hours at 16 degrees C. The original methods were these. Demultiplexed FASTQ files were processed with a modified Decombinator that output V, J, insert and barcode information. Sequences sharing a barcode but differing from the dominant sequence were discarded as errors, and barcodes clustered at Levenshtein distance 3 were counted to estimate original cDNA molecules. The R packages ineq, vegan, igraph and RCytoscape were used for downstream analyses, with IMGT nomenclature and CDR3 definitions applied. To avoid skew from clonal expansion, each TCR was counted once, and V gene usage was computed over distinct sequences. Unique CDR3 amino acid sequences within a donor were connected in similarity networks whenever two sequences differed by a single Levenshtein edit. In the repertoires, a search was made for a compiled set of published HIV-specific CDR3s (over 80 alpha, some 680 beta) and CMV-specific CDR3s (around 13 alpha, 250 or so beta). Random subsampling to size-matched repertoires demonstrated that the decreased diversity in patients did not result from their lower sequence numbers. TCRdb ran its own pipeline on the public reads, namely fastp trimming at Q25 and MiXCR clone calling, and kept in-frame beta chains. CDR3 protein duplicates are merged, each entry listing the most common genes and DNA. Clone size and V and J calls follow TCRdb, not the original study. The sample table holds 10,000 or so distinct CDR3 sequences, of which around 4.9% were seen once. The ten largest clones take up more than 14% of the sample.

Trimming removed 0 bases from V and 6 bases from J, leaving 11 bases between the germline ends. From cysteine to phenylalanine, the CDR3 is 14 amino acids long. Only the CDR3 part of the read is kept: 42 bases, read in frame from the first base. According to the germline V gene, CDR1 reads SGDLS and CDR2 reads YYNGEE. Whole blood was used without fractionating the cells, so the repertoire represented all peripheral T cells without sorting. For RNA extraction, 2.5 ml of peripheral blood was drawn into Tempus tubes. The study enrolled HIV-infected adults who had not yet received antiretroviral therapy and were about to begin treatment, and it processed the first sixteen eligible patients. Enrollment excluded patients who had febrile or AIDS-related illness, tumors, hepatitis B or C coinfection, immunomodulatory therapy, recent vaccination or treatment interruptions. Residual genomic DNA was removed with the TURBO-DNase kit and globin mRNA was depleted with GLOBINclear. The study collected pretreatment blood from HIV-infected patients just before antiretroviral therapy was started.

Sequenced material: blood, taken before antiretroviral therapy. The source is an adult with HIV infection. The sequence links TRBV9 to TRBJ2-3; the D region possibly corresponds to TRBD2 (6 bases align). The base sequence is TGTGCCAGCAGCGTAGTGGGGAGCGGGGATACGCAGTATTTT. This translates into CASSVVGSGDTQYF.